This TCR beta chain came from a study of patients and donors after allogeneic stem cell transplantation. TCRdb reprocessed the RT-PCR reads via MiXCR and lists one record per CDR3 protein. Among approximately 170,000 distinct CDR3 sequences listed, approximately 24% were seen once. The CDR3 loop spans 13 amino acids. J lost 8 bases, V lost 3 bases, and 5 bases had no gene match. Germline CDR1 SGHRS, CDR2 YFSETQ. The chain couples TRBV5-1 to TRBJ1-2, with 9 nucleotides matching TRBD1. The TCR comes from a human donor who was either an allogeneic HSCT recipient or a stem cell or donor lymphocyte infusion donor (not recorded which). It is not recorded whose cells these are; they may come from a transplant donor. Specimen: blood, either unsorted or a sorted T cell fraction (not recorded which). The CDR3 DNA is TGCGCCAGCAGCTGGGGACAGGGCGGCGGCTACACCTTC. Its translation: CASSWGQGGGYTF.